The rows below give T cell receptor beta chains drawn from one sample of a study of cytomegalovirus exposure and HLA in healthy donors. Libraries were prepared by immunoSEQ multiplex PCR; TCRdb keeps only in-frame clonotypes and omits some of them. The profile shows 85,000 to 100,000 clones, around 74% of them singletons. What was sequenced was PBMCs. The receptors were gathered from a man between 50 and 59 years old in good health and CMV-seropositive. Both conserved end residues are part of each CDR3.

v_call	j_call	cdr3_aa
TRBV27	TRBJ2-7	CASSETGWGQYF
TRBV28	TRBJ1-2	CASSFGGWGYGYTF
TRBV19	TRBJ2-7	CASNEGASNEQYF
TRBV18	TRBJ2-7	CASSPPSGGFSYEQYF
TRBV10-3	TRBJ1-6	CAISESREGVVYNSPLHF
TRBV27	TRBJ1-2	CASSLTPTGTSYPNYGYTF
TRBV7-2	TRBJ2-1	CASSGRTGDNEQFF
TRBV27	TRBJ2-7	CASSLGTSGAYEQYF
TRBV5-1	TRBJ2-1	CASSLAGQGWNEQFF
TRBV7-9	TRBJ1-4	CASSFLPTGPNEKLFF
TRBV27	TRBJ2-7	CASSLQGVIPYEQYF
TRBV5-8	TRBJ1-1	CASSTVGNTEAFF
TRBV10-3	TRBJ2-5	CATGLAGNQETQYF
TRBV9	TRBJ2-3	CASSVDSYTDTQYF
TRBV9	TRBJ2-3	CASSVVGTAQYF
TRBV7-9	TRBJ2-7	CASSLKGSSLSEQYF
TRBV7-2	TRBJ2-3	CASNLNPRPTDTQYF
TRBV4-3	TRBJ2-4	CASSQDPRAKNIQYF
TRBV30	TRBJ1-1	CAWREGTEAFF
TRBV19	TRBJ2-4	CASSIATFLAKNIQYF
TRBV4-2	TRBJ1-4	CASSQDRGQNEKLFF
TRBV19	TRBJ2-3	CASSSFSTQDTQYF
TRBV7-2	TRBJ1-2	CASSAGSTVWGYTF
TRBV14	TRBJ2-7	CASSQDPFTYEQYF
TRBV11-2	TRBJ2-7	CASSLGNRGAEQYF
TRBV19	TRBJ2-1	CAAGGSSYNEQFF
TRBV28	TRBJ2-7	CASSSPGSRPLLWF
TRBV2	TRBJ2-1	CASNRQGANNNEQFF
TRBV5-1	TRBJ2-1	CASSLTAGAQSYHEQFF
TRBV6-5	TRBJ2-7	CASSPLGPASEQYF
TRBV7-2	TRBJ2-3	CASSPDSLGTDTQYF
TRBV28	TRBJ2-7	CASSLASARSSYEQYF
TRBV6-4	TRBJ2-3	CASSVAGDGDTQYF
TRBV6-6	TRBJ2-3	CASKPDRGSSTDTQYF
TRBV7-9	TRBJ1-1	CASSPQGLGLTEAFF
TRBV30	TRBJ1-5	CAWSVIGGREQPQHF
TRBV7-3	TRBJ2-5	CASSLGHSQETQYF
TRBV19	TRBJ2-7	CASSIIKRTGFYEQYF
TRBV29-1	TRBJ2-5	CSVRPGFFGTETQYF
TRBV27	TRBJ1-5	CASYPLMRAQHF
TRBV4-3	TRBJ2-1	CASSQDIAAGSVYNEQFF
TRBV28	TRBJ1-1	CASSLSEDTEAFF
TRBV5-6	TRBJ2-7	CASSSGLAGGTYEQYF
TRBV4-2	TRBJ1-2	CASSQPGQGARGYTF
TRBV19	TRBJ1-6	CASSSKAGVYNSPLHF
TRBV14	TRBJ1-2	CASSLTGLGGYPF
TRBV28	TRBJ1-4	CASSPNLVSGEKLFF
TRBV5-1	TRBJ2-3	CASSSIGGDTDTQYF
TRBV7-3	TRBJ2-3	CASSKGLAGGGDTQYF
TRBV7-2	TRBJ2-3	CASSLGLAGGSTDTQYF
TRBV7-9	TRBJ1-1	CASSPEIGGWNTEAFF
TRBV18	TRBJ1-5	CASSPNTGNQPQHF
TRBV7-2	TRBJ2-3	CASSQQGSTDTQYF
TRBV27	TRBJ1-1	CASRRGGQGRLNTEAFF
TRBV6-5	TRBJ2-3	CASSPTAGNQDTQYF
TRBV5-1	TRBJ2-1	CASSTGLAGNQFF
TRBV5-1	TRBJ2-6	CASSLAGPGGVSGANVLTF
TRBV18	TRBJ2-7	CASSPSGISYEQYF
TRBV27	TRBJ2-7	CASSSTGTPFSYEQYF
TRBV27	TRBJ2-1	CASSIGLAGNEQFF